Detailed here is one T cell receptor beta chain. Its antigen is undetermined. The CDR3 consists of 13 residues. V was pared by 1 base and J by 4 bases, with 8 bases between. Germline V gives CDR1 DFQATT, CDR2 SNEGSKA (reference sequence). Donation came from healthy Caucasian individuals in Russia who were aged roughly 6 to 95. Drawing of peripheral blood yielded about 9.7 milliliters from each donor. The data belong to a study of blood T cells in healthy people across ages. General study results and limits: Among T cells, TCR beta diversity per million cells dropped roughly linearly as age rose.

A J-beta primer mix and a sample-barcoded 5' primer were used in a second PCR of roughly 6 to 12 cycles. Every cDNA molecule bore a tag from a template-switch adaptor containing 12 random nucleotides. TCRdb reprocessed the 5' RACE reads via MiXCR and lists one record per CDR3 protein. The sample holds about 1.5 million distinct CDR3 sequences; roughly two fifths are singletons and the top ten take around 4%. V is TRBV20-1 and J is TRBJ2-4; D remains unclear. The sequence derives from a woman aged 18-29 years in good health. The source material was blood. The DNA for the CDR3 is TGCAGTGCTAGAGTTTTCGAGAAAAACATTCAGTACTTC. Translated: CSARVFEKNIQYF.